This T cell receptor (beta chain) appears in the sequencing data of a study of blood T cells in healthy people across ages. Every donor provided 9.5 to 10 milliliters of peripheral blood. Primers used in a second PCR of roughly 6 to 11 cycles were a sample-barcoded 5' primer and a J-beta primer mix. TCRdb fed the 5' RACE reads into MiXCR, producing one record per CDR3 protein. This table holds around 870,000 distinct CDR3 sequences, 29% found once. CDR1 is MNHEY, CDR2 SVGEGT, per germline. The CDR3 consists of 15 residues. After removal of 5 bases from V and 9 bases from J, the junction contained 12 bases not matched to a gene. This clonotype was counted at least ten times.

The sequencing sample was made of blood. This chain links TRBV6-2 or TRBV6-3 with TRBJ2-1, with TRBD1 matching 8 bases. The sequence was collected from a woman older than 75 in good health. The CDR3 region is CASSRRQGQVGEQFF. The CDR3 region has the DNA TGTGCCAGCAGTAGGCGACAGGGGCAGGTTGGTGAGCAGTTCTTC.